The sequence of this T cell receptor beta chain was determined in a study of response to subunit inactivated influenza vaccine. Germline CDR1 and CDR2: DFQATT and SNEGSKA (reference sequence). The CDR3 runs to 14 residues. The V end lost 4 bases, the J end lost 1 base, and 12 bases lay between the germline ends. TCRdb recomputed calls from the RT-PCR reads with MiXCR, one row per CDR3 protein. The sample consists of 500,000 to 550,000 distinct CDR3 sequences, approximately 7.8% of them appearing once. This specimen consisted of PBMCs from blood, obtained around 25 months after vaccination. This TCR was sampled from a man aged 45 to 70 who received an inactivated influenza vaccine. This chain joins TRBV20-1 and TRBJ2-3, with a tentative D call TRBD2 (6 bases). The CDR3 nucleotides are TGCAGTGCTAAGCCCGGGAGTCGCACAGATACGCAGTATTTT. Translated: CSAKPGSRTDTQYF.